The subject of this entry is one T cell receptor beta chain. Individual TCR cDNA molecules each bore their own unique molecular identifier. MiXCR, applied by TCRdb to the 5' RACE reads, yields one record per CDR3 protein. The table has roughly 75,000 distinct CDR3 sequences, roughly 14% seen once; the top ten hold under 7.5%. This sample was included in a study of spatial heterogeneity in lung cancer. Time point defined: sample taken at primary tumor resection. Sequencing of whole RNA from tumor, nontumor lung or frozen PBMC involved no sorting. V gave up 4 bases and J gave up 4 bases, with 15 bases separating them. This CDR3 has 15 residues. CDR1 and CDR2 (germline): SEHNR, FQNEAQ (reference sequence).

The material was PBMCs, obtained at surgery. The receptor was derived from a male donor with early-stage non-small cell lung cancer. The chain links TRBV7-9 to TRBJ2-3, with D possibly being TRBD1 (6 bases). DNA of the CDR3: TGTGCCAGCAGCTCCCAAGGACAGTTGGCAGATACGCAGTATTTT. This translates into CASSSQGQLADTQYF.